A single sample is the source of the 21 T cell receptor beta chains below, sequenced in a study of identical twins. Each CDR3 protein is one row after TCRdb ran MiXCR on the 5' RACE reads. The profile shows under 250,000 distinct CDR3 sequences, roughly a tenth of them singletons. The sample comprised memory (CD45RO+) T cells sorted from blood. These receptor sequences come from a woman aged 18 to 35 in good health.

The CDR3 loop is CASSISFGGNEQFF. DNA of the CDR3: TGTGCCAGTAGTATTAGCTTCGGGGGGAATGAGCAGTTCTTC. V usage is TRBV19 and J usage is TRBJ2-1; 7 bases are shared with TRBD2. V dropped 3 bases and J dropped 7; count of bases not matched to a gene: 6. CDR1 and CDR2 from the germline V gene are LNHDA and SQIVND (reference sequence). This CDR3 has 14 amino acids.

This rearrangement joins TRBV18 to TRBJ1-3; 7 positions match TRBD1. This CDR3 has 15 amino acids. V was pared by 8 bases and J by 1 base, with 8 bases of the junction left unmatched. Looked up from germline, CDR1 is KGHSH and CDR2 is LQKENI. Written as DNA, the CDR3 is TGTGCCAGCAACTCCGGGACAGCTTCTGGAAACACCATATATTTT. This sequence encodes CASNSGTASGNTIYF.

The V call is TRBV5-4, the J call TRBJ2-1, with TRBD2 matching over 7 bases. In germline, CDR1 is SGHNT, CDR2 YYREEE (reference sequence). The CDR3 is 16 amino acids. J lost 7 bases, V lost 2 bases, and 12 bases had no gene match. The CDR3, as DNA: TGTGCCAGCAGCTTCGATGGGGGAGGGTTTGGGAATGAGCAGTTCTTC. Its translation is CASSFDGGGFGNEQFF.

This clonotype occurred a few times. The rearrangement links TRBV5-5 to TRBJ2-5; D uncertain. V shed 2 bases and J shed 7 bases, with 15 bases lying between them. The CDR3 sequence is 14 residues long. CDR1 SGHKS and CDR2 YYEKEE come from the germline V gene (reference sequence). CDR3 loop: CASSFGVRDGTQYF. For the CDR3, the DNA is TGTGCCAGCAGCTTTGGGGTCAGAGATGGGACCCAGTACTTC. The full variable domain, with the rest looked up from reference TRBV5-5 and TRBJ2-5, is DAGVTQSPTHLIKTRGQQVTLRCSPISGHKSVSWYQQVLGQGPQFIFQYYEKEERGRGNFPDRFSARQFPNYSSELNVNALLLGDSALYLCASSFGVRDGTQYFGPGTRLLVL.

This clonotype occurred a few times. The chain uses TRBV18 and TRBJ1-3; TRBD1 aligns across 7 bases. J gave up 4 bases and V 3 bases, and 0 bases lay outside the gene matches. This CDR3 is built from 13 residues. CDR1 KGHSH and CDR2 LQKENI come from the germline V gene. This CDR3 is CASSPDRGNTIYF. The CDR3 DNA reads TGTGCCAGCTCACCGGACAGGGGAAACACCATATATTTT.

This clonotype occurred a few times. The CDR3 bases are TGTGCCAGCAGTCCCCGACCCTCTGGGGCCAACGTCCTGACTTTC. This translates into CASSPRPSGANVLTF. The genes are TRBV28 and TRBJ2-6; D remains ambiguous. CDR3 length: 15 residues. The V gene's germline CDR1 is MDHEN and CDR2 SYDVKM. V lost 5 bases, J lost 0 bases, and 8 bases lay in between.

This clonotype was detected ten times or more. This chain joins TRBV5-1 and TRBJ2-3; 10 nucleotides line up with TRBD2. The CDR3 extends over 14 amino acids. The V gene end was trimmed by 4 bases and the J gene end by 5 bases; junction bases not matched to a gene: 4. Germline V gene sequence: CDR1 SGHRS, CDR2 YFSETQ. The CDR3 DNA is TGCGCCAGCAGCCCCCGGACTAGCGGAGATACGCAGTATTTT. This codes for CASSPRTSGDTQYF. The full variable domain, rest sourced from reference TRBV5-1 and TRBJ2-3, is KAGVTQTPRYLIKTRGQQVTLSCSPISGHRSVSWYQQTPGQGLQFLFEYFSETQRNKGNFPGRFSGRQFSNSRSEMNVSTLELGDSALYLCASSPRTSGDTQYFGPGTRLTVL.

This clonotype was seen more than once but under ten times. The chain employs TRBV2 and TRBJ2-7; 9 nucleotides agree with TRBD1. The ends lost 6 bases at V and 7 bases at J; junction bases unmatched: 13. Germline CDR1 is SNHLY and CDR2 is FYNNEI. CDR3 length: 15 amino acids. CDR3 DNA: TGTGCCAGCAGCCCCCGGGGACAGGGTGTAGGGGAGCAGTACTTC. Translation: CASSPRGQGVGEQYF.

This clonotype has only a few counts. The V gene is TRBV5-1, the J gene TRBJ2-3, with D possibly matching TRBD1 (6 bases). V was pared by 7 bases and J by 4 bases, with 22 bases between. The CDR3 spans 16 residues. CDR1 is SGHRS and CDR2 is YFSETQ in the germline V gene. The CDR3 DNA reads TGCGCCAGCGATAGATGGGGGCGAGGTGGGGCAGATACGCAGTATTTT. This translates into CASDRWGRGGADTQYF.

The table lists this clonotype with a few counts. The J gene is TRBJ1-6, the V gene TRBV19, with no clear D. In germline, CDR1 is LNHDA, CDR2 SQIVND (reference sequence). The CDR3 extends over 13 amino acids. V was shortened by 5 bases and J by 7 bases, with 9 bases between the two germline ends. The CDR3 nucleotides are TGTGCCAGTAGTGGCCTCCAGAATTCACCCCTCCACTTT. It specifies CASSGLQNSPLHF.

CDR3 sequence (DNA): TGTGCCAGCAGTTTCGGCCCAGGGCCAAATGAAAAACTGTTTTTT. The encoded protein is CASSFGPGPNEKLFF. This rearrangement joins TRBV12-3 or TRBV12-4 to TRBJ1-4; D possibly corresponds to TRBD1 (5 bases). V shed 3 bases and J shed 5 bases, with 13 bases lying between them. CDR3 length: 15 amino acids.

This clonotype was seen a few times. The rearrangement links TRBV18 to TRBJ2-5; D perhaps matches TRBD2 (6 bases). The CDR3 totals 14 residues. Germline CDR1 is KGHSH and CDR2 is LQKENI. V gave up 4 bases and J gave up 5 bases, with 14 bases separating them. CDR3 sequence (DNA): TGTGCCAGCTCACGAAACAGCGGGCTGGAGACCCAGTACTTC. It specifies CASSRNSGLETQYF.

This clonotype was seen more than once but under ten times. The rearrangement uses TRBV9 and TRBJ1-6; 7 bases match TRBD1. This CDR3 region has 14 residues. Germline trimming cut 0 bases from V and 8 bases from J; bases unmatched to any gene: 2. From germline, CDR1 is SGDLS and CDR2 YYNGEE. The CDR3 nucleotides are TGTGCCAGCAGCGTAGGGCAGGGGGATTCACCCCTCCACTTT. This translates into CASSVGQGDSPLHF.

J is TRBJ2-7 and V is TRBV11-1; 13 bases match TRBD2. Germline V gene data show CDR1 as SGHAT and CDR2 as FQDESV (reference sequence). With 4 bases clipped from V and 8 bases from J, the junction kept 17 bases outside the gene matches. The CDR3 consists of 18 residues. The CDR3 sequence is CASSSLFNGLAGDPQQYF. As DNA, the CDR3 is TGTGCCAGCAGCTCCTTATTCAACGGACTAGCGGGAGATCCACAGCAGTACTTC.

In this sample, this clonotype turned up many times. The chain carries TRBV12-3 or TRBV12-4 and TRBJ1-1; a possible D gene is TRBD1 (5 bases). V lost 1 base and J 7 bases, leaving 7 bases between the germline ends. The CDR3 consists of 12 residues. CDR3 DNA sequence: TGTGCCAGCAGTTTAGAGGGGTATGAAGCTTTCTTT. Protein product: CASSLEGYEAFF.

This clonotype was recorded at least ten times. The chain carries TRBV12-3 or TRBV12-4 and TRBJ1-2, with 7 bases lining up with TRBD1. The CDR3 is 12 residues long. Trimming took 4 bases from V and 11 from J; bases not matched to a gene: 7. The CDR3 DNA reads TGTGCCAGCAGTTCCCTTAGGGGGCGGTACACCTTC. Translating gives CASSSLRGRYTF.

The J gene is TRBJ1-1, the V gene TRBV6-5; possible D gene TRBD1, 5 bases. The CDR3 covers 14 residues. The germline V gene encodes CDR1 MNHEY and CDR2 SVGAGI. Trimming cost V 0 bases and J 5 bases, with 10 bases left between them. CDR3 in amino acids: CASSYSGVRTEAFF. The CDR3 DNA is TGTGCCAGCAGTTACTCAGGGGTTCGTACTGAAGCTTTCTTT.

The table lists this clonotype with many counts. The J gene is TRBJ1-1, the V gene TRBV10-3; the match to TRBD1 covers 7 bases. This CDR3 region has 12 residues. V was clipped by 8 bases and J by 8 bases; unmatched bases: 8. Germline lookup yields CDR1 ENHRY and CDR2 SYGVKD. The CDR3 bases are TGTGCCATCGGTGGATCAGGGGGGGAAGCTTTCTTT. It is translated as CAIGGSGGEAFF.

Remarks on this clonotype: A clone one base away is much larger, so this may be a read error. This sequence joins TRBV12-3 or TRBV12-4 and TRBJ2-3; 12 bases map to TRBD2. The trim removed 7 bases at V and 5 bases at J, leaving 7 bases unmatched. CDR3 size: 15 residues. The CDR3 loop is CASTSGGVGKDTQYF. As DNA, the CDR3 is TGTGCCAGCACTAGCGGGGGGGTAGGCAAAGATACGCAGTATTTT.

This clonotype has more than one count but fewer than ten. V is TRBV20-1 and J is TRBJ2-2; possible D gene TRBD1, 6 bases. Between the trimmed V and J ends, which lost 2 bases and 4 bases, there was a span of 17 bases. The CDR3 length is 16 residues. CDR1 is DFQATT and CDR2 is SNEGSKA in the germline V gene (reference sequence). This CDR3 is CSARMPGASSTGELFF. Here the CDR3 DNA reads TGCAGTGCTAGAATGCCAGGGGCTTCTAGCACCGGGGAGCTGTTTTTT.

Comment on this clonotype: This may be a read error, as it is one base from a much larger clone. The chain uses TRBV10-2 and TRBJ2-7; D uncertain. The germline V gene encodes CDR1 WSHSY and CDR2 SAAADI. The ends were cut back, 7 bases at V and 1 base at J, with 8 bases in the middle. This CDR3 contains 12 residues. The CDR3 loop reads CASTQSSYEQYF. The CDR3 region has the DNA TGCGCCAGCACCCAGAGTTCCTACGAGCAGTACTTC.